This T cell receptor beta chain is from a study of blood T cell repertoires in COVID-19 (TCRdb year 2020). Background for the entire study: Collaborator samples came from the United States, Italy and Spain and covered acute and convalescent phases of COVID-19. The repertoires were released in a freely available public database intended as a resource for research on the immune response to SARS-CoV-2. The prospective study material was composed of cDNA or gDNA derived from T cells, B-cell-depleted T cells, or PBMCs. Samples were obtained from the ongoing ImmuneRACE study (first 160 participants) and from about 1,300 subjects provided by 6 global collaborators. Nearly every sample came with metadata listing a de-identified subject ID, COVID-19 status, age in years and sex. The dataset comprised deeply sampled blood TCRbeta repertoires from subjects exposed to, actively infected with, or recovered from COVID-19. Where HLA class I and class II types were available, the types were taken from metadata supplied by the sample provider, not from assay-based typing. Overall study results and their limits: How much clinical and demographic metadata was included differed by source and by participant, and the metadata was provided uncurated.

As for this clone: Its antigen is not yet known. No quality values exist for individual bases; no much larger clone is one base distant.

The collaborating institutions used their own protocols to collect whole blood in K2EDTA tubes. For TCRbeta analysis, collaborators shipped samples as frozen whole blood, isolated PBMCs, or DNA extracted from either of those sample types. TCRbeta CDR3 regions were amplified from genomic DNA using the immunoSEQ Assay, a bias-controlled multiplex PCR. The study's own analysis went as follows. The number of nucleated cells in each sample was estimated by amplification of reference gene primers within the assay. To quantify the absolute abundance of each unique TCRbeta CDR3 rearrangement, sequence reads were collapsed and filtered. For each sample, productive Simpson clonality was calculated by taking the square root of Simpson's diversity index across productive rearrangements. TCRdb limited this immuneACCESS table to in-frame rearrangements with V and J called. A share of clones is missing; checked studies link under half to unresolved V genes, and the rest is unexplained. The V and J calls and clone size come from that table; D and trimming were worked out from the DNA. The sample records 85,000 to 95,000 clones, about 90% of which are singletons. Roughly 3.9% of the sample comes from the top ten.

From the germline V gene (reference sequence), CDR1 is LGHDT and CDR2 is YNNKEL. V was cut back by 1 base and J by 8 bases, leaving a gap of 14 bases between them. The CDR3 measures 14 amino acids from cysteine to phenylalanine. CDR3 DNA only is kept here, 42 bases in frame from base 1. The receptor was isolated from a woman in her forties or fifties in a cohort sampled during active COVID-19. Sequencing used peripheral blood. The V and J genes are TRBV3-1 (or the pseudogene TRBV3-2) and TRBJ1-1, with no D gene named confidently. The CDR3 in this case is CASSQGVSRSEAFF. The DNA reads TGTGCCAGCAGCCAAGGGGTATCTAGATCCGAAGCTTTCTTT.